Listed here are 11 T cell receptor beta chains from one sample, sequenced in a study of cytomegalovirus exposure and HLA in healthy donors. In the PCR, 60 Vbeta and 13 Jbeta primers were used. Data came from immunoSEQ multiplex PCR; TCRdb stores just in-frame clones and leaves some out. The sample contains around 150,000 clones, about 84% of which appear only once. The specimen sequenced was PBMCs. The receptor source for this set is a man between 45 and 60 years old in good health and CMV-seronegative.

This chain joins TRBV10-3 and TRBJ1-1; TRBD1 might be the D (6 bases). Between the trimmed V and J ends, which lost 2 bases and 1 base, there was a span of 8 bases. Looked up from germline, CDR1 is ENHRY and CDR2 is SYGVKD. The CDR3 covers 14 residues. CDR3: CAISEPRGNTEAFF. In DNA form, the CDR3 reads TGTGCCATCAGTGAGCCCAGGGGGAACACTGAAGCTTTCTTT.

The V and J genes are TRBV10-3 and TRBJ1-2, with 9 bases matching TRBD1. V was clipped by 4 bases and J by 5 bases; unmatched bases: 5. Germline-derived CDR1 and CDR2 are ENHRY and SYGVKD. The CDR3 loop spans 14 amino acids. The CDR3 nucleotides read TGTGCCATCAGTGCAGGGGACAGGGAGTATGGCTACACCTTC. Encoded protein: CAISAGDREYGYTF.

The chain combines TRBV6-1 with TRBJ1-3, with unresolved D. The V gene's germline CDR1 is MNHNS and CDR2 SASEGT. V shed 2 bases and J shed 0 bases, with 11 bases lying between them. There are 16 residues in the CDR3. The CDR3 here is CASSESGVSSGNTIYF. For the CDR3, the DNA is TGTGCCAGCAGTGAATCGGGTGTCAGCTCTGGAAACACCATATATTTT.

DNA of the CDR3: TGTGCCAGCAGGGACAGTTATAGCAATCAGCCCCAGCATTTT. Its protein product is CASRDSYSNQPQHF. The chain recombines TRBV2 with TRBJ1-5, with D tentatively TRBD1 (6 bases). The ends were cut back, 6 bases at V and 0 bases at J, with 9 bases in the middle. Germline V gene lookup returns CDR1 SNHLY and CDR2 FYNNEI. This CDR3 is built from 14 residues.

This chain uses TRBV30 with TRBJ1-6, with 10 bases lining up with TRBD1. With 5 bases clipped from V and 7 bases from J, the junction kept 2 bases outside the gene matches. From germline, CDR1 is GTSNPN and CDR2 SVGIG (reference sequence). This CDR3 contains 13 residues. The CDR3 DNA reads as TGTGCCTGGGGGACAGGGGTAAATTCACCCCTCCACTTT. Its translation is CAWGTGVNSPLHF. The full variable domain, completed using reference TRBV30 and TRBJ1-6, is SQTIHQWPATLVQPVGSPLSLECTVEGTSNPNLYWYRQAAGRGLQLLFYSVGIGQISSEVPQNLSASRPQDRQFILSSKKLLLSDSGFYLCAWGTGVNSPLHFGNGTRLTVT.

The chain couples TRBV5-1 to TRBJ2-3; 9 nucleotides line up with TRBD2. This CDR3 is built from 16 residues. With V trimmed by 0 bases and J by 1 base, 3 bases remained unmatched. CDR1 SGHRS and CDR2 YFSETQ come from the germline V gene. As DNA, the CDR3 is TGCGCCAGCAGCTTGGAAATAGCGGGGGGCACAGATACGCAGTATTTT. It yields the protein CASSLEIAGGTDTQYF. Supplemented by reference TRBV5-1 and TRBJ2-3, the full variable domain reads KAGVTQTPRYLIKTRGQQVTLSCSPISGHRSVSWYQQTPGQGLQFLFEYFSETQRNKGNFPGRFSGRQFSNSRSEMNVSTLELGDSALYLCASSLEIAGGTDTQYFGPGTRLTVL.

The rearrangement links TRBV30 to TRBJ2-5, with a weak D call TRBD1 (5 bases). V was cut by 0 bases and J by 5 bases, with 13 bases left in between. CDR3 size: 14 residues. Germline V CDR1 and CDR2: GTSNPN, SVGIG (reference sequence). The CDR3: CAWSVGAGKETQYF. CDR3 sequence (DNA): TGTGCCTGGAGTGTAGGGGCAGGGAAGGAGACCCAGTACTTC. Using reference TRBV30 and TRBJ2-5 for the parts outside the CDR3, the full variable domain is SQTIHQWPATLVQPVGSPLSLECTVEGTSNPNLYWYRQAAGRGLQLLFYSVGIGQISSEVPQNLSASRPQDRQFILSSKKLLLSDSGFYLCAWSVGAGKETQYFGPGTRLLVL.

The CDR3 region is CASSDSGTANTEAFF. CDR3 sequence (DNA): TGTGCCAGTAGTGATTCCGGGACAGCAAACACTGAAGCTTTCTTT. The chain combines TRBV19 with TRBJ1-1, with TRBD1 identical over 7 bases. The CDR3 consists of 15 residues. Losses at the gene ends were 5 bases for V and 2 bases for J; bases not matched to a gene: 8. CDR1 is LNHDA and CDR2 is SQIVND in the germline V gene (reference sequence). The complete variable domain, with remaining parts taken from reference TRBV19 and TRBJ1-1, reads DGGITQSPKYLFRKEGQNVTLSCEQNLNHDAMYWYRQDPGQGLRLIYYSQIVNDFQKGDIAEGYSVSREKKESFPLTVTSAQKNPTAFYLCASSDSGTANTEAFFGQGTRLTVV.

This clone has ten or more counts. The chain couples TRBV5-6 to TRBJ1-5; D gene uncertain. V lost 4 bases and J lost 11, with 19 bases in between. CDR1 is SGHDT, CDR2 YYEEEE, per germline. This CDR3 is built from 14 residues. This CDR3 is CASSRTLTGSAQHF. The CDR3 coding sequence is TGTGCCAGCAGCCGGACCTTAACGGGATCAGCCCAGCATTTT.

The genes are TRBV5-1 and TRBJ2-7; TRBD2 matches at 13 bases. Trimming cost V 0 bases and J 5 bases; bases outside gene matches: 8. There are 17 residues in the CDR3. CDR1 and CDR2 from the germline V gene are SGHRS and YFSETQ. CDR3 sequence: CASSLALGLAGEHEQYF. As DNA, the CDR3 is TGCGCCAGCAGCTTGGCCTTAGGACTAGCGGGAGAGCACGAGCAGTACTTC.

This clone has only one observation. J is TRBJ2-7 and V is TRBV7-9; D gene ambiguous. V was trimmed by 4 bases and J by 3 bases, leaving 4 bases between them. Germline CDR1 and CDR2: SEHNR and FQNEAQ (reference sequence). The CDR3 is 11 residues long. CDR3: CASSSIYEQYF. The CDR3 coding sequence is TGTGCCAGCAGCTCAATCTACGAGCAGTACTTC.